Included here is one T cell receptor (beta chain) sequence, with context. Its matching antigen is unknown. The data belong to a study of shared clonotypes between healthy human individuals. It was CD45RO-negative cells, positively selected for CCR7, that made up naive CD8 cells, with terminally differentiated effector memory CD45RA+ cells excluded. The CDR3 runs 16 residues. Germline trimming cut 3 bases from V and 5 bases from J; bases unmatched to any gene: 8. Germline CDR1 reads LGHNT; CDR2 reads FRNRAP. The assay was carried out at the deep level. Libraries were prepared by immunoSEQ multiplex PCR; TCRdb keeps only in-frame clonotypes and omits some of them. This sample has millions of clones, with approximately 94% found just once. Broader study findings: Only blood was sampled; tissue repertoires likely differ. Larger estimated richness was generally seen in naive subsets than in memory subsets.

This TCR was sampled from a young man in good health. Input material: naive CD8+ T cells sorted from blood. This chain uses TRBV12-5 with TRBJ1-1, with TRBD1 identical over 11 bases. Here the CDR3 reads CASGFGTGGVWTEAFF. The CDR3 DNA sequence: TGTGCTAGTGGTTTCGGGACAGGGGGGGTTTGGACTGAAGCTTTCTTT.